Sequencing of this T cell receptor beta chain was carried out in a study of blood T cell repertoires in COVID-19. About the research overall: T cells, B-cell-depleted T cells, or PBMCs supplied cDNA or gDNA.

Clones were read by immunoSEQ multiplex PCR, and TCRdb kept only the in-frame ones, dropping some. This table has more than 200,000 clones, around 86% appearing once. The CDR3 covers 14 residues. Trimming shortened V by 11 bases and J by 2 bases, and 16 bases separated the two germline ends. CDR1 and CDR2 (germline): SNHLY, FYNNEI. Sequenced: peripheral blood. The receptor was isolated from a woman at least 80 years old with COVID-19, enrolled during active disease. This chain connects TRBV2 to TRBJ2-1; TRBD2 might be the D (7 bases). The CDR3 reads CAGKRGGTYNEQFF. The CDR3 bases are TGTGCCGGGAAGAGGGGGGGGACCTACAATGAGCAGTTCTTC. The full variable domain, completed using reference TRBV2 and TRBJ2-1, is EPEVTQTPSHQVTQMGQEVILRCVPISNHLYFYWYRQILGQKVEFLVSFYNNEISEKSEIFDDQFSVERPDGSNFTLKIRSTKLEDSAMYFCAGKRGGTYNEQFFGPGTRLTVL.